The text below deals with one T cell receptor beta chain. Profiling of TCR beta VDJ combinations and CDR3 sequences used genomic DNA as template. TCRdb reprocessed the reads with MiXCR, giving one entry per CDR3 protein. The sample has roughly 40,000 distinct CDR3 sequences, around 63% seen once. This entry belongs to a study of CD8+CD57+ T cells in acquired aplastic anemia. CDR1 LNHNV and CDR2 YYDKDF come from the germline V gene (reference sequence). V dropped 0 bases and J dropped 4 bases, with 16 bases sitting between them. There are 16 residues in the CDR3. The sequenced material came from sorted CD4+, CD8+, or CD8+CD57+ T cells (not recorded which) from PBMCs. This sequence was found in a human donor in good health, serving as a control. The genes are TRBV15 and TRBJ2-7; D remains ambiguous. The CDR3 is CATSRDLGTERYEQYF. In DNA, the CDR3 is TGTGCCACCAGCAGAGATCTTGGTACAGAGAGATACGAGCAGTACTTC.